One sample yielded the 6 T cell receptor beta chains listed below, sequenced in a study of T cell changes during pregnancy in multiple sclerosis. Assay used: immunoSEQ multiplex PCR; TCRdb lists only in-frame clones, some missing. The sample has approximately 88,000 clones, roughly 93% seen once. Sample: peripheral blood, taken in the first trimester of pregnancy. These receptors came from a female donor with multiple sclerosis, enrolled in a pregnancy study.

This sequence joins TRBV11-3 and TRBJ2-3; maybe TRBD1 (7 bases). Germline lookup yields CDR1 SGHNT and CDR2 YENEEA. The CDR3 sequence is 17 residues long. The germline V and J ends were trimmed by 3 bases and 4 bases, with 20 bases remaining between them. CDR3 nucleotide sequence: TGTGCCAGCAGCTTCGGGCGGGACAGCCTCGGAGCAGATACGCAGTATTTT. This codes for CASSFGRDSLGADTQYF. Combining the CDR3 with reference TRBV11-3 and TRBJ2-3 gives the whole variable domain EAGVVQSPRYKIIEKKQPVAFWCNPISGHNTLYWYLQNLGQGPELLIRYENEEAVDDSQLPKDRFSAERLKGVDSTLKIQPAELGDSAVYLCASSFGRDSLGADTQYFGPGTRLTVL.

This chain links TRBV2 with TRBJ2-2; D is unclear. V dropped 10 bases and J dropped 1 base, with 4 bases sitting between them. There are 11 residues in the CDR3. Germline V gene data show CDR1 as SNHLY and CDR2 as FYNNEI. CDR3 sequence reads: CATMNTGELFF. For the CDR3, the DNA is TGTGCCACAATGAACACCGGGGAGCTGTTTTTT. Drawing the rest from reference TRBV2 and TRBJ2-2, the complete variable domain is EPEVTQTPSHQVTQMGQEVILRCVPISNHLYFYWYRQILGQKVEFLVSFYNNEISEKSEIFDDQFSVERPDGSNFTLKIRSTKLEDSAMYFCATMNTGELFFGEGSRLTVL.

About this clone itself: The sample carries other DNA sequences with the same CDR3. CDR3 DNA sequence: TGTGCCAGTAGTTCCAAGGGTTTGGGCAGGGGAACAGATACGCAGTATTTT. Protein product: CASSSKGLGRGTDTQYF. The chain combines TRBV19 with TRBJ2-3; D might be TRBD1 (6 bases). This CDR3 region has 17 residues. Trimming stripped 5 bases from V and 3 bases from J, with 21 bases between. The germline V gene has CDR1 LNHDA and CDR2 SQIVND (reference sequence).

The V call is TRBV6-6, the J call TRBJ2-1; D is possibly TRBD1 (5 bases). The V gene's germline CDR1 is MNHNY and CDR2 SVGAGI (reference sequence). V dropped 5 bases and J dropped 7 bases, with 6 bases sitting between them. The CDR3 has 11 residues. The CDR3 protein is CASSTGNEQFF. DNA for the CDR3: TGTGCCAGCAGTACAGGTAATGAGCAGTTCTTC.

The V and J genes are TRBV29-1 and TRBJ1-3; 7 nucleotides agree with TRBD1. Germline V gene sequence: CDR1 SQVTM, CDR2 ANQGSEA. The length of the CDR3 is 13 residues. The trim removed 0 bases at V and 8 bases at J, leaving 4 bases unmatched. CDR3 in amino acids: CSVEDPRGDTIYF. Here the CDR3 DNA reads TGCAGCGTTGAAGATCCCAGGGGGGACACCATATATTTT.

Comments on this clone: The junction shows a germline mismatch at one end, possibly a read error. The CDR3 loop reads CASSLTGDHEQYF. The CDR3 DNA sequence: TGTGCTAGCAGCTTAACAGGGGACCACGAGCAGTACTTC. The V gene is TRBV7-7, the J gene TRBJ2-7; 7 nucleotides agree with TRBD1. Germline V gene lookup returns CDR1 SSHAT and CDR2 FNYEAQ (reference sequence). The CDR3 loop spans 13 amino acids. Drawing the rest from reference TRBV7-7 and TRBJ2-7, the complete variable domain is GAGVSQSPRYKVTKRGQDVTLRCDPISSHATLYWYQQALGQGPEFLTYFNYEAQPDKSGLPSDRFSAERPEGSISTLTIQRTEQRDSAMYRCASSLTGDHEQYFGPGTRLTVT.